The present entry profiles one T cell receptor (beta chain) with its context. As yet, its antigen is unknown. The sample is drawn from a study of shared clonotypes between healthy human individuals. Findings and caveats of the study: The sampled material consisted only of blood, and tissue repertoires are likely to differ. Among donors, sharing of clonotypes was expected to be affected by sequencing depth.

This CDR3 has 14 residues. Germline V CDR1 and CDR2: MDHEN, SYDVKM. Trimming removed 4 bases from V and 4 bases from J, with 13 bases in between. Each PCR replicate run on unsorted PBMC took in 300 ng DNA, tens of thousands of T cell genomes. The protocol was immunoSEQ multiplex PCR, while the TCRdb copy is restricted to in-frame clones and leaves out a portion. The sample lists about 480,000 clones, 75% to 80% occurring once. This chain joins TRBV28 and TRBJ1-2; tentative D call: TRBD1 (5 bases). The clonotype was recovered from a woman between 40 and 50 years old in good health. Some clones in this sample may be carry-over from other donors' samples. The specimen sequenced was PBMCs. CDR3 DNA sequence: TGTGCCAGCAGTTCCGGGACGTCTGCCTATGGCTACACCTTC. It translates to CASSSGTSAYGYTF.